This entry features one T cell receptor (beta chain) sequence. The antigen remains undetermined. The entry originates in a study of T cell responses to AZD1222 COVID-19 vaccine. General study findings and limits: Nearly half of the spike-specific TCRs reportedly recognize variant regions that carry no mutations. Donors, mostly white British, included more females; clonal diversity was possibly underestimated. Spike-specific TCR breadth and depth went up after people got two AZD1222 doses.

Repertoires were generated with immunoSEQ multiplex PCR, while TCRdb's copy carries only in-frame clones and drops some. The table lists tens of thousands of clones, around 85% of them singletons. The source was peripheral blood, collected on day 0 of MenACWY control vaccination. The sequence came from an adult in good health.

The CDR3 reads CASSQDPGVLETQYF. The CDR3 DNA reads as TGTGCCAGCAGCCAAGACCCAGGGGTCCTGGAGACCCAGTACTTC. This rearrangement joins TRBV3-1 (or the pseudogene TRBV3-2) to TRBJ2-5; weak D call: TRBD1 (6 bases). Per germline, CDR1 LGHDT and CDR2 YNNKEL (reference sequence). The CDR3 extends over 15 amino acids. Trimming stripped 0 bases from V and 5 bases from J, with 13 bases between.